This T cell receptor beta chain was obtained from a study of blood T cell repertoires in COVID-19. Study at large: Some COVID-19 samples were acute and others convalescent; all came from the United States, Italy and Spain. Sources were T cells, B-cell-depleted T cells, or PBMCs; the material itself was cDNA or gDNA.

Germline-derived CDR1 and CDR2 are SGHNT and YYREEE (reference sequence). This CDR3 is 14 amino acids long. With 4 bases clipped from V and 4 bases from J, the junction kept 6 bases outside the gene matches. Only in-frame clones appear in the TCRdb table, and some are missing; sequencing was by immunoSEQ multiplex PCR. The table lists approximately 230,000 clones, about 86% of them singletons. This receptor was obtained from an elderly man with acute or convalescent COVID-19. The chain links TRBV5-4 to TRBJ2-7, with TRBD1 matching over 9 bases. Sequences were obtained from peripheral blood. The CDR3 DNA is TGTGCCAGCAGCACGCAGACAGGGGGATACGAGCAGTACTTC. Translated: CASSTQTGGYEQYF. The complete variable domain, with remaining parts taken from reference TRBV5-4 and TRBJ2-7, reads ETGVTQSPTHLIKTRGQQVTLRCSSQSGHNTVSWYQQALGQGPQFIFQYYREEENGRGNFPPRFSGLQFPNYSSELNVNALELDDSALYLCASSTQTGGYEQYFGPGTRLTVT.